This T cell receptor beta chain was obtained from a study of shared clonotypes between healthy human individuals. Looking at the study overall: Three plates were used per donor for CD4 naive, three for CD4 memory, two for CD8 naive and one for CD8 memory.

The naive CD8 population came from CD45RO-negative cells selected for CCR7, without terminally differentiated effector memory CD45RA+ cells. V lost 5 bases to trimming and J lost 5 bases, with 13 bases between them. Germline loops: CDR1 SGHRS, CDR2 YFSETQ. The CDR3 is 13 amino acids. Assay used: immunoSEQ multiplex PCR; TCRdb lists only in-frame clones, some missing. The sample lists a few million clones; just under 95% were seen once. This TCR came from a man between 18 and 35 years old in good health. Some clones in this sample may be carry-over from other donors' samples. The chain uses TRBV5-1 and TRBJ2-5, with D perhaps matching TRBD2 (5 bases). The sequenced material came from naive CD8+ T cells from PBMCs. The CDR3 DNA sequence: TGCGCCAGCAGTGAGGGAAGCTTGGAGACCCAGTACTTC. Translation: CASSEGSLETQYF.